The rows below give T cell receptor beta chains drawn from one sample of a study of T cell responses to AZD1222 COVID-19 vaccine. Measured with immunoSEQ multiplex PCR; TCRdb has only the in-frame clones, and not every one. The sample has roughly 140,000 clones; around 90% are singletons. The sequenced sample was peripheral blood, obtained on day 0 of AZD1222 vaccination. These receptors all stem from an adult in good health. Both conserved end residues are part of each CDR3. Each record gives: J gene, CDR3 length, V gene, CDR3 protein.

TRBJ2-7 12 TRBV30 CAWSRGSYEQYF
TRBJ1-1 13 TRBV7-3 CASSLGGGTEAFF
TRBJ2-7 14 TRBV6-5 CASSYEGGYYEQYF
TRBJ1-2 16 TRBV6-1 CASSEISDRASSGYTF
TRBJ2-7 15 TRBV5-4 CASSLAGTGSYEQYF
TRBJ2-5 16 TRBV3-1/TRBV3-2 CASSSRSEGGQETQYF
TRBJ1-2 15 TRBV28 CASSIPGRLKDGYTF
TRBJ1-5 12 TRBV28 CASSLRDQPQHF
TRBJ1-1 13 TRBV12-3/TRBV12-4 CASRVTGETEAFF
TRBJ1-3 14 TRBV3-1/TRBV3-2 CASSPTASGNTIYF
TRBJ2-5 14 TRBV3-1/TRBV3-2 CASSQGNSQETQYF
TRBJ2-7 14 TRBV19 CASSIATGGNEQYF